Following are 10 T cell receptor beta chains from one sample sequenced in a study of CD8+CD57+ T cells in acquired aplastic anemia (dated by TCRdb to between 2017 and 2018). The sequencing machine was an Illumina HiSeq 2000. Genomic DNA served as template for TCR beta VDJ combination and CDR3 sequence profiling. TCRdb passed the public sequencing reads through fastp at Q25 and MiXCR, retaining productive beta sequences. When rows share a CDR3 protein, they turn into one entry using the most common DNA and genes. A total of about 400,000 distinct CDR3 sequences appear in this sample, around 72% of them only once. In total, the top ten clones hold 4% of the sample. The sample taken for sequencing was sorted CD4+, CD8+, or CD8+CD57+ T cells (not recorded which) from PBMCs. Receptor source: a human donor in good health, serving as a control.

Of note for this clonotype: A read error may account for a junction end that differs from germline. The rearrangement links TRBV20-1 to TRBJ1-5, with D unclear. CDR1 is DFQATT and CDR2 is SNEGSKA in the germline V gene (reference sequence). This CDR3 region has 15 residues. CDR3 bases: TGCAGTGCTAGACACGGAGGACTTTCCAATCAGCCCCAACATTTT. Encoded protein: CSARHGGLSNQPQHF.

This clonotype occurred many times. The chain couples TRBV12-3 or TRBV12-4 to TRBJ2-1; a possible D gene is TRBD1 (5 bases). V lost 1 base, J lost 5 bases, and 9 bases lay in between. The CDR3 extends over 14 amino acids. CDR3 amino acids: CASSLVGRDNEQFF. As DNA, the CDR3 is TGTGCCAGCAGTTTAGTAGGCAGGGACAATGAGCAGTTCTTC.

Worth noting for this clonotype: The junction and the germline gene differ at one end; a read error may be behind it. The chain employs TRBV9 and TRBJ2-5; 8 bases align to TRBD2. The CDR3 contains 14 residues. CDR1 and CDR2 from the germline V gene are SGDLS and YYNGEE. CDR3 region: CASSPRGGGAAQHF. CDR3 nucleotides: TGTGCCAGCAGCCCACGGGGGGGGGGGGCCGCACAACACTTC.

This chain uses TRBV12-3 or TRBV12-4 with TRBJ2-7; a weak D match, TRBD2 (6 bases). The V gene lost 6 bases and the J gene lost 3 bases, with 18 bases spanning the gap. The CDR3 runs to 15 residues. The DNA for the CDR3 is TGTGCCAGCAGGGAGGGTAGAGGGATCGGCTACGAGCAGTACTTC. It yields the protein CASREGRGIGYEQYF.

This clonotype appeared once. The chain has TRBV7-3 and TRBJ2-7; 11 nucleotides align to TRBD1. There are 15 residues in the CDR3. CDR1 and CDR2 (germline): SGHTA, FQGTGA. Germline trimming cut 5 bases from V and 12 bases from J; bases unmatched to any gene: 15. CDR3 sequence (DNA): TGTGCCAGCAGCCCGGACAGGGGGCGAATGGGGCCAACGTACTTC. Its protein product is CASSPDRGRMGPTYF.

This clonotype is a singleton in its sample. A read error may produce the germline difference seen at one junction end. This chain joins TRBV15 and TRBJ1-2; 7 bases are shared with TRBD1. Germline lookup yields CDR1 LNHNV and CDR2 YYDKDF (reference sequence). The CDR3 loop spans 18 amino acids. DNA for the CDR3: TGCGCCAGCAGCAAAGGGGGCGGTCTCGGGCTAAGGCGCTATGGCTACACCTTC. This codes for CASSKGGGLGLRRYGYTF. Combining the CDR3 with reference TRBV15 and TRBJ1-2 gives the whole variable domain DAMVIQNPRYQVTQFGKPVTLSCSQTLNHNVMYWYQQKSSQAPKLLFHYYDKDFNNEADTPDNFQSRRPNTSFCFLDIRSPGLGDTAMYLCASSKGGGLGLRRYGYTFGSGTRLTVV.

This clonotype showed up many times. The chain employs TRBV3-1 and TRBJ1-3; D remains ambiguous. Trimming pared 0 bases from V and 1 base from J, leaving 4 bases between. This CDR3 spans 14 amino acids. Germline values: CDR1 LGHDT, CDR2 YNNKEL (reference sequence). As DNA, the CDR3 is TGTGCCAGCAGCCAAGATGAGTCTGGAAACACCATATATTTT. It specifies CASSQDESGNTIYF.

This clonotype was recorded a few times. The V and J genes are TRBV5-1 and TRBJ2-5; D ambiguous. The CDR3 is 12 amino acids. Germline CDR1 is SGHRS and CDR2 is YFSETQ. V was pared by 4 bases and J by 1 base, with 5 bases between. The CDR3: CASSAIQETQYF. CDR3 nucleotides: TGCGCCAGCAGCGCCATCCAAGAGACCCAGTACTTC.

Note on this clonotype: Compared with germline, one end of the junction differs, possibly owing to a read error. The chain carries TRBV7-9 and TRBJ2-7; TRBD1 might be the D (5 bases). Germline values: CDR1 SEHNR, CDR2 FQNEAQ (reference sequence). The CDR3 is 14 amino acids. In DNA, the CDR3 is TGTGCCAGCAGCTTTAACAGGACCTCCTCCGAGCAGTACTTC. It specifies CASSFNRTSSEQYF. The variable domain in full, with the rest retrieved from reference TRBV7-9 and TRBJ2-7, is DTGVSQNPRHKITKRGQNVTFRCDPISEHNRLYWYRQTLGQGPEFLTYFQNEAQLEKSRLLSDRFSAERPKGSFSTLEIQRTEQGDSAMYLCASSFNRTSSEQYFGPGTRLTVT.

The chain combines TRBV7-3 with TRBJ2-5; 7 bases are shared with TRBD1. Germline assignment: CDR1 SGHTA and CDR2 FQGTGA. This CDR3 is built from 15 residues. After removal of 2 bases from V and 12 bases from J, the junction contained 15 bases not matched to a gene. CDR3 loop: CASSLQGGDNTGEYF. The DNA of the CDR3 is TGTGCCAGCAGCTTACAAGGGGGCGACAACACCGGGGAGTACTTC.